This T cell receptor beta chain stems from a study of siplizumab effects on memory and regulatory T cells. Assay: immunoSEQ multiplex PCR; the TCRdb copy retains only in-frame clones and omits some. The sample has tens of thousands of clones; about 97% are singletons. A remark on this clone: Antigen specificity is unknown.

After removal of 1 base from V and 2 bases from J, the junction contained 9 bases not matched to a gene. The CDR3 extends over 17 amino acids. Germline-derived CDR1 and CDR2 are SGHNT and YENEEA. Study conclusions and caveats: Naive T cells appeared more varied than memory cells and looked like key alloresponse contributors.

The source of this sequence is a human donor in good health. This sequence joins TRBV11-3 and TRBJ2-3; 7 bases agree with TRBD2. Sequenced material: naive CD4+ T cells sorted from blood. The CDR3 loop reads CASSLGLGLTPTDTQYF. The CDR3 DNA reads as TGTGCCAGCAGCTTAGGTTTGGGACTAACTCCCACAGATACGCAGTATTTT. Full variable domain (rest looked up from reference TRBV11-3 and TRBJ2-3): EAGVVQSPRYKIIEKKQPVAFWCNPISGHNTLYWYLQNLGQGPELLIRYENEEAVDDSQLPKDRFSAERLKGVDSTLKIQPAELGDSAVYLCASSLGLGLTPTDTQYFGPGTRLTVL.